This entry lists 27 T cell receptor beta chains sequenced from one sample in a study of blood T cell repertoires in COVID-19. Sequencing was performed with immunoSEQ multiplex PCR; in TCRdb, only in-frame clones are kept and a portion is missing. This sample has more than 150,000 clones, with 70% to 80% found just once. Sequenced: PBMCs or T cells enriched from blood (not recorded which). Source of these receptors: a woman between 45 and 65 years old who had recovered from COVID-19.

This clone was seen more than once but under ten times. V is TRBV19 and J is TRBJ2-7, with D unresolved. This CDR3 contains 15 residues. CDR1 and CDR2 from the germline V gene are LNHDA and SQIVND (reference sequence). The V end lost 6 bases, the J end lost 0 bases, and 15 bases lay between the germline ends. CDR3 amino acids: CASSPTIASSYEQYF. Here the CDR3 DNA reads TGTGCCAGTAGCCCCACGATAGCAAGCTCCTACGAGCAGTACTTC.

This clone was seen repeatedly, ten times or more. The V gene is TRBV2, the J gene TRBJ1-2, with D possibly TRBD1 on 6 matching bases. The CDR3 consists of 16 residues. Germline assignment: CDR1 SNHLY and CDR2 FYNNEI. Trimming took 3 bases from V and 0 from J, leaving 14 bases between them. For the CDR3, the DNA is TGTGCCAGCAGTGATGATGGACAGTTAACTAACTATGGCTACACCTTC. This gives the protein CASSDDGQLTNYGYTF.

The chain links TRBV20-1 to TRBJ2-5; 9 positions match TRBD2. The CDR3 is made up of 14 amino acids. The germline CDR1 and CDR2 sequences are DFQATT and SNEGSKA (reference sequence). V gave up 6 bases and J gave up 4 bases; unmatched junction bases: 9. In nucleotides, the CDR3 is TGCAGTGCAAGTAGCGGGAGTGGGGGAGAGACCCAGTACTTC. It is translated as CSASSGSGGETQYF.

This chain joins TRBV4-3 and TRBJ2-7, with 8 bases fitting TRBD2. Germline trimming cut 6 bases from V and 3 bases from J; bases unmatched to any gene: 7. The CDR3 consists of 14 residues. Germline CDR1 and CDR2: LGHNA and YSLEER. CDR3 coding DNA: TGCGCCAGCAGACGATCGGGACTAGACTACGAGCAGTACTTC. Encoded protein: CASRRSGLDYEQYF.

The chain recombines TRBV5-4 with TRBJ2-5; TRBD1 matches 7 bases. Trimming took 0 bases from V and 4 from J; bases not matched to a gene: 9. This CDR3 has 16 amino acids. CDR1 SGHNT and CDR2 YYREEE come from the germline V gene (reference sequence). DNA for the CDR3: TGTGCCAGCAGCTTGGGACAGGGTAGTAGACGAGAGACCCAGTACTTC. Translation: CASSLGQGSRRETQYF. The full variable domain, with the rest looked up from reference TRBV5-4 and TRBJ2-5, is ETGVTQSPTHLIKTRGQQVTLRCSSQSGHNTVSWYQQALGQGPQFIFQYYREEENGRGNFPPRFSGLQFPNYSSELNVNALELDDSALYLCASSLGQGSRRETQYFGPGTRLLVL.

This clone was seen a handful of times. The rearrangement links TRBV7-2 to TRBJ2-1; D not certain. Germline CDR1 is SGHTA and CDR2 is FQGNSA. Trimming took 1 base from V and 2 from J, leaving 9 bases between them. CDR3 length: 15 residues. CDR3 DNA: TGTGCCAGCAGCTTAGAAACAGCCCCCTACAATGAGCAGTTCTTC. Its protein is CASSLETAPYNEQFF.

This clone has more than one count but fewer than ten. CDR3: CASSLAGPNSPLHF. As DNA, the CDR3 is TGCGCCAGCAGCTTAGCGGGACCGAATTCACCCCTCCACTTT. The chain carries TRBV5-1 and TRBJ1-6, with D perhaps TRBD1 (5 bases). CDR3 length: 14 amino acids. V lost 2 bases and J lost 7, with 10 bases in between. The germline gives CDR1 SGHRS, CDR2 YFSETQ.

The J gene is TRBJ2-1, the V gene TRBV30; 10 bases map to TRBD2. The CDR3 runs to 13 residues. The V segment lost 0 bases and the J segment 9 bases; nucleotides outside the gene matches: 2. Germline V gene data show CDR1 as GTSNPN and CDR2 as SVGIG (reference sequence). CDR3 loop: CAWSVTSGTEQFF. As DNA, the CDR3 is TGTGCCTGGAGTGTTACTAGCGGGACTGAGCAGTTCTTC.

This clone was counted a few times. The gene calls are TRBV7-2 and TRBJ2-2; D unclear. This CDR3 has 12 amino acids. Germline-derived CDR1 and CDR2 are SGHTA and FQGNSA. Trimming stripped 5 bases from V and 8 bases from J, with 9 bases between. The CDR3 sequence is CASSLNLGELFF. The DNA of the CDR3 is TGTGCCAGCAGCCTAAACTTGGGGGAGCTGTTTTTT.

The V and J genes are TRBV5-5 and TRBJ2-7, with D perhaps TRBD1 (5 bases). Germline assignment: CDR1 SGHKS and CDR2 YYEKEE (reference sequence). This CDR3 is built from 13 residues. Trimming shortened V by 1 base and J by 6 bases, and 11 bases separated the two germline ends. The chain's CDR3 is CASSLSGFGEQYF. CDR3 DNA sequence: TGTGCCAGCAGCTTGTCAGGGTTCGGCGAGCAGTACTTC.

This clone was found once. The chain recombines TRBV3-1 (or the pseudogene TRBV3-2) with TRBJ2-3; 11 positions match TRBD1. The CDR3 consists of 16 residues. CDR1 is LGHDT and CDR2 is YNNKEL in the germline V gene (reference sequence). After removal of 4 bases from V and 2 bases from J, the junction contained 5 bases not matched to a gene. CDR3 loop: CASSPGQGAYTDTQYF. The CDR3 DNA follows: TGTGCCAGCAGCCCAGGACAGGGGGCATACACAGATACGCAGTATTTT.

The chain uses TRBV28 and TRBJ2-7; 7 bases are a match to TRBD1. The CDR3 has 13 residues. With 6 bases clipped from V and 4 bases from J, the junction kept 6 bases outside the gene matches. Germline V lookup: CDR1 MDHEN, CDR2 SYDVKM. The CDR3 spells CASRQTGFYEQYF. In nucleotides, the CDR3 is TGTGCCAGCAGGCAGACAGGGTTTTACGAGCAGTACTTC. Combining the CDR3 with reference TRBV28 and TRBJ2-7 gives the whole variable domain DVKVTQSSRYLVKRTGEKVFLECVQDMDHENMFWYRQDPGLGLRLIYFSYDVKMKEKGDIPEGYSVSREKKERFSLILESASTNQTSMYLCASRQTGFYEQYFGPGTRLTVT.

The J gene is TRBJ2-7, the V gene TRBV3-1 (or the pseudogene TRBV3-2); D is possibly TRBD2 (5 bases). The CDR3 contains 15 residues. Germline CDR1 reads LGHDT; CDR2 reads YNNKEL (reference sequence). Deletions cut 5 bases from V and 2 bases from J, with 16 bases between. Here the CDR3 reads CASSSGLPFTYEQYF. CDR3 nucleotide sequence: TGTGCCAGCAGCTCTGGACTTCCCTTCACCTACGAGCAGTACTTC.

This clone appeared a few times. The chain joins TRBV19 to TRBJ1-1, with a possible D match to TRBD1 (5 bases). Germline V CDR1 and CDR2: LNHDA, SQIVND (reference sequence). CDR3 length equals 13 residues. V gave up 6 bases and J gave up 7 bases, with 15 bases separating them. The CDR3 protein is CASSSNSGHEAFF. The DNA of the CDR3 is TGTGCCAGTAGCTCGAATTCCGGACATGAAGCTTTCTTT.

The V and J genes are TRBV11-2 and TRBJ2-1, with 11 bases that match TRBD2. This CDR3 spans 16 amino acids. Germline loops: CDR1 SGHAT, CDR2 FQNNGV. J was trimmed by 7 bases and V by 5 bases; bases with no gene match: 10. The CDR3 reads CASSPTATSGTNEQFF. CDR3 nucleotide sequence: TGTGCCAGCAGCCCAACTGCGACTAGCGGGACAAATGAGCAGTTCTTC.

A few counts support this clone. The chain links TRBV18 to TRBJ2-3; no clear D gene. This CDR3 contains 11 residues. The V gene's germline CDR1 is KGHSH and CDR2 LQKENI. Trimming removed 8 bases at V and 0 bases at J, with 3 bases between. For the CDR3, the DNA is TGTGCCAGCCGGAGCACAGATACGCAGTATTTT. Translating it yields CASRSTDTQYF.

The V call is TRBV6-1, the J call TRBJ2-7; no clear D. Deletions cut 3 bases from V and 7 bases from J, with 4 bases between. Germline lookup yields CDR1 MNHNS and CDR2 SASEGT. The CDR3 has 10 residues. The CDR3 spells CASSDTEQYF. As DNA, the CDR3 is TGTGCCAGCAGTGATACTGAGCAGTACTTC.

A few counts support this clone. The V call is TRBV28, the J call TRBJ2-1, with 13 bases that match TRBD2. J gave up 6 bases and V 1 base, and 6 bases lay outside the gene matches. Germline values: CDR1 MDHEN, CDR2 SYDVKM. This CDR3 spans 17 amino acids. CDR3 coding DNA: TGTGCCAGCAGTTTATTGGGCGGGACTAGCGGGATCAATGAGCAGTTCTTC. This encodes CASSLLGGTSGINEQFF.

This clone has only a few counts. The chain uses TRBV30 and TRBJ1-3, with 10 bases identical to TRBD1. The CDR3 loop spans 17 amino acids. The ends lost 1 base at V and 2 bases at J; junction bases unmatched: 8. From germline, CDR1 is GTSNPN and CDR2 SVGIG (reference sequence). This CDR3 is CAWSDKTGGATGNTIYF. The CDR3 DNA reads TGTGCCTGGAGTGATAAGACAGGGGGCGCCACTGGAAACACCATATATTTT.

The CDR3 DNA sequence: TGTGCCAGCAGTTATCGGGAGGGAAGGCAGTACTTC. Amino acid sequence: CASSYREGRQYF. The V call is TRBV6-2 or TRBV6-3, the J call TRBJ2-7; 8 positions agree with TRBD2. This CDR3 is 12 amino acids long. Trimming at V came to 3 bases and at J to 9 bases, leaving 4 bases not matched to a gene. Germline V gene lookup returns CDR1 MNHEY and CDR2 SVGEGT.

This rearrangement joins TRBV27 to TRBJ2-7; 7 bases match TRBD2. This CDR3 contains 14 residues. Germline trimming cut 5 bases from V and 0 bases from J; bases unmatched to any gene: 4. The germline V gene encodes CDR1 MNHEY and CDR2 SMNVEV (reference sequence). The CDR3 coding sequence is TGTGCCAGCAGTGGACTAGGGGTCTCCTACGAGCAGTACTTC. Translating gives CASSGLGVSYEQYF.

This chain joins TRBV12-2 and TRBJ2-7; TRBD1 is taken as the D call from the table, unchecked against the DNA. TRBV12-2 is listed as a pseudogene. The CDR3 runs to 12 residues. The CDR3 bases are TGTGCAAGTCGTTTCAGGGGAAACGAGCAGTACTTC. It codes for CASRFRGNEQYF.

In its sample, this clone was seen once. The chain couples TRBV24-1 to TRBJ2-2; D is uncertain. Germline loops: CDR1 KGHDR, CDR2 SFDVKD. V gave up 3 bases and J gave up 1 base, with 8 bases separating them. The CDR3 runs to 15 residues. The CDR3 bases are TGTGCCACCAGTGATGAGGAAAAGAACACCGGGGAGCTGTTTTTT. Encoded protein: CATSDEEKNTGELFF.

V gene TRBV6-5 combines with J gene TRBJ2-2; D not resolved. The CDR3 contains 13 residues. Germline V gene sequence: CDR1 MNHEY, CDR2 SVGAGI. V lost 4 bases, J lost 1 base, and 4 bases lay in between. The CDR3 loop reads CASSLQNTGELFF. DNA for the CDR3: TGTGCCAGCAGTTTACAGAACACCGGGGAGCTGTTTTTT.

This rearrangement joins TRBV15 to TRBJ1-4; 7 positions agree with TRBD1. CDR3 length: 15 residues. In germline, CDR1 is LNHNV, CDR2 YYDKDF (reference sequence). The V segment lost 0 bases and the J segment 5 bases; nucleotides outside the gene matches: 3. DNA of the CDR3: TGTGCCACCAGCAGAGATCAGGGGGTCAATGAAAAACTGTTTTTT. Translation gives CATSRDQGVNEKLFF.

V usage is TRBV3-1 (or the pseudogene TRBV3-2) and J usage is TRBJ2-5; possibly TRBD2 for D (5 bases). The V gene lost 2 bases and the J gene lost 3 bases, with 28 bases spanning the gap. Germline CDR1 LGHDT, CDR2 YNNKEL (reference sequence). The CDR3 has 20 residues. The DNA for the CDR3 is TGTGCCAGCAGCCAATTTCCATGGCCGTTTGGAGCGGCCCAAAAAGAGACCCAGTACTTC. It yields the protein CASSQFPWPFGAAQKETQYF.

The chain employs TRBV5-5 and TRBJ2-6; no reliable D call. This CDR3 has 17 amino acids. V lost 1 base and J lost 0, with 11 bases in between. Germline V gene lookup returns CDR1 SGHKS and CDR2 YYEKEE (reference sequence). The CDR3 region is CASSLSRRGSGANVLTF. CDR3 sequence (DNA): TGTGCCAGCAGCTTGAGTAGGCGAGGCTCTGGGGCCAACGTCCTGACTTTC. The full variable domain, with the rest looked up from reference TRBV5-5 and TRBJ2-6, is DAGVTQSPTHLIKTRGQQVTLRCSPISGHKSVSWYQQVLGQGPQFIFQYYEKEERGRGNFPDRFSARQFPNYSSELNVNALLLGDSALYLCASSLSRRGSGANVLTFGAGSRLTVL.